Listed below are T cell receptor beta chains from one sample, sequenced in a study of shared clonotypes between healthy human individuals. The repertoire was sequenced with immunoSEQ multiplex PCR; TCRdb's copy has only in-frame clones and lacks some. The sample lists approximately 350,000 clones, about 96% occurring once. The material sequenced was memory CD8+ T cells sorted from blood. Every receptor here comes from a man aged 30 to 39 in good health. Each CDR3 is given with its conserved first and last residue. A D gene is named only where the DNA matches it firmly. Clone size is stated in some rows and not others, as once, few, many or a class when expanded.

size	V	D	J	DNA	CDR3
once	TRBV29-1	TRBD2	TRBJ2-1	TGCAGCGCAGCCCGGACTAGCGGGAGCTACAATGAGCAGTTCTTC	CSAARTSGSYNEQFF
NA	TRBV28	NA	TRBJ2-3	TGTGCCTGTGGGTTGACTAGCACAGATACGCAGTATTTT	CACGLTSTDTQYF
NA	TRBV6-1	NA	TRBJ1-4	TGTGCCAGCAGGGCGGGACGGTTAAATGAAAAACTGTTTTTT	CASRAGRLNEKLFF
NA	TRBV11-3	NA	TRBJ2-7	TGTGCCAGCAGCCCGGGCGGGAAGCGCGAGCAGTACTTC	CASSPGGKREQYF
NA	TRBV6-6	TRBD2	TRBJ2-2	TGTGCCAGCAGTTACCGGGGGAGGGGCACCGGGGAGCTGTTTTTT	CASSYRGRGTGELFF
NA	TRBV4-1	NA	TRBJ1-4	TGCGCCAGCAGCCTTGGTCCCCTTGGGGAAAAACTGTTTTTT	CASSLGPLGEKLFF
NA	TRBV7-9	NA	TRBJ1-2	TGTGCCAGCAGTATCCCAGCCCGCTCTAACTATGGCTACACCTTC	CASSIPARSNYGYTF
NA	TRBV19	TRBD2	TRBJ2-7	TGTGCCAGTAGCCGACTAGCGGGAGAGTCCTACGAGCAGTACTTC	CASSRLAGESYEQYF
NA	TRBV7-2	NA	TRBJ2-7	TGTGCCAGCAGCTTAGTTGTCAGGGCCAGCTCCTACGAGCAGTACTTC	CASSLVVRASSYEQYF
NA	TRBV2	NA	TRBJ1-1	TGTGCCAGCAGGGACAGCACTGAAGCTTTCTTT	CASRDSTEAFF
NA	TRBV25-1	TRBD2	TRBJ2-3	TGTGCCAGCAGTGATAGCGGGAGCACAGATACGCAGTATTTT	CASSDSGSTDTQYF
NA	TRBV10-3	NA	TRBJ2-7	TGTGCCACGGTCCTTGGCCAGGACTCCTACGAGCAGTACTTC	CATVLGQDSYEQYF
NA	TRBV5-8	NA	TRBJ1-5	TGTGCCAGCAGCTTGGGACGGGATCAGCCCCAGCATTTT	CASSLGRDQPQHF
NA	TRBV11-2	TRBD1	TRBJ2-5	TGTGCCAGCAGCTTAGGAGAAGGACAGGGGGCGTTTGAGCAGTACTTC	CASSLGEGQGAFEQYF
NA	TRBV5-1	NA	TRBJ2-7	TGCGCCAGCAGCTTGGCCCTCTACGAGCAGTACTTC	CASSLALYEQYF
NA	TRBV2	NA	TRBJ2-5	TGTGCCACCCGTACGACCGAAGAGACCCAGTACTTC	CATRTTEETQYF
NA	TRBV7-8	NA	TRBJ1-2	TGTGCCAGCAGCTCGATCACAGGACGCTATGGCTACACCTTC	CASSSITGRYGYTF